These T cell receptor beta chains were read from a single sample in a study of shared clonotypes between healthy human individuals. Here immunoSEQ multiplex PCR was the method, and the copy in TCRdb shows in-frame clones only, minus some. Among a few million clones listed, around 95% were seen once. Sequencing used naive CD8+ T cells from PBMCs. The receptors stem from a man younger than 35 in good health. Some clones in this sample may be carry-over from other donors' samples. Each CDR3 is given with its conserved first and last residue. The D gene is left open where the match is weak. A row's size may be missing; if present it is once, few, many or a size class.

V: TRBV6-5; J: TRBJ1-1; D: TRBD1; size: .; CDR3: CASSSDFLGTVKYAFF; DNA: TGTGCCAGCAGTTCAGATTTCTTGGGGACAGTCAAATACGCTTTCTTT
V: TRBV29-1; J: TRBJ2-7; D: TRBD1; size: .; CDR3: CSVRTGFSYEQYF; DNA: TGCAGCGTCCGGACAGGTTTCTCCTACGAGCAGTACTTC
V: TRBV18; J: TRBJ2-7; D: TRBD1; size: .; CDR3: CASSLGGTDYEQYF; DNA: TGTGCCAGCAGCTTAGGTGGGACAGATTACGAGCAGTACTTC
V: TRBV28; J: TRBJ1-2; D: .; size: .; CDR3: CASSLWTEGYGYTF; DNA: TGTGCCAGCAGTTTATGGACAGAAGGGTATGGCTACACCTTC
V: TRBV19; J: TRBJ1-2; D: .; size: once; CDR3: CASSIPKTTGTIYGYTF; DNA: TGTGCCAGTAGTATCCCCAAAACGACAGGTACCATCTATGGCTACACCTTC
V: TRBV2; J: TRBJ2-1; D: TRBD2; size: .; CDR3: CASSEPASGRESSYNEQFF; DNA: TGTGCCAGCAGTGAACCGGCTAGCGGGAGGGAAAGCTCCTACAATGAGCAGTTCTTC
V: TRBV19; J: TRBJ2-3; D: TRBD1; size: .; CDR3: CASRGLRTGADTQYF; DNA: TGTGCCAGTAGGGGATTAAGGACAGGGGCGGATACGCAGTATTTT
V: TRBV29-1; J: TRBJ2-5; D: .; size: .; CDR3: CSVERFVQETQYF; DNA: TGCAGCGTTGAACGGTTTGTCCAGGAGACCCAGTACTTC
V: TRBV5-1; J: TRBJ2-1; D: TRBD2; size: .; CDR3: CASRLGLAGGPGYNEQFF; DNA: TGCGCCAGCAGACTCGGACTAGCGGGAGGGCCGGGGTACAATGAGCAGTTCTTC
V: TRBV18; J: TRBJ2-5; D: TRBD1; size: .; CDR3: CASSPMMRDRAETQYF; DNA: TGTGCCAGCTCACCAATGATGCGCGACAGGGCGGAGACCCAGTACTTC